Detailed here is one T cell receptor beta chain. These data come from a study of blood T cell repertoires in COVID-19. Recruitment covered roughly 24 US areas and drew participants whose ages spanned about 18 to 100 years. CDR1 and CDR2 (germline): KGHSH, LQKENI. Between the trimmed V and J ends, which lost 5 bases and 1 base, there was a span of 7 bases. This CDR3 has 13 amino acids. Sequencing used immunoSEQ multiplex PCR; TCRdb keeps in-frame clones, though not all of them. The sample records 350,000 to 400,000 clones, 91% being singletons. V and J are TRBV18 and TRBJ2-3; D uncertain. Sequencing was done on a sample of PBMCs or T cells enriched from blood (not recorded which). This sequence originates from a woman between 40 and 55 years old who had been exposed to COVID-19. This CDR3 reads CASSMQGTDTQYF. The CDR3 bases are TGTGCCAGCTCAATGCAGGGCACAGATACGCAGTATTTT.